This T cell receptor (beta chain) derives from a study of shared clonotypes between healthy human individuals. Overall study findings and caveats: Among donors, the sharing of clonotypes was expected to be influenced by sequencing depth. In having few donors, the study represented limited genetic and exposure-history diversity.

The CDR3 is made up of 16 amino acids. The V segment lost 4 bases and the J segment 0 bases; nucleotides outside the gene matches: 9. CDR1 is LNHDA and CDR2 is SQIVND in the germline V gene (reference sequence). The study enrolled healthy HIV-negative adults without recent acute infections or vaccinations as donors. The authors divided CD4+ cells into CD45RA+ naive and CD45RA-negative memory subsets. Here immunoSEQ multiplex PCR was the method, and the copy in TCRdb shows in-frame clones only, minus some. The sample has 2,500,000 or so clones, around 92% seen once; the top ten hold approximately 0.39%. As for this clone: The antigen is undetermined.

This chain joins TRBV19 and TRBJ2-7, with TRBD1 matching over 7 bases. The source of this sequence is a man younger than 35 in good health. Some clones in this sample may be carry-over from other donors' samples. Sequenced material: naive CD4+ T cells from PBMCs. Indicated subset: CD45RA+ positively selected. CDR3 bases: TGTGCCAGTAGTACTCGATCGACAGGGAGCTCCTACGAGCAGTACTTC. It encodes CASSTRSTGSSYEQYF.